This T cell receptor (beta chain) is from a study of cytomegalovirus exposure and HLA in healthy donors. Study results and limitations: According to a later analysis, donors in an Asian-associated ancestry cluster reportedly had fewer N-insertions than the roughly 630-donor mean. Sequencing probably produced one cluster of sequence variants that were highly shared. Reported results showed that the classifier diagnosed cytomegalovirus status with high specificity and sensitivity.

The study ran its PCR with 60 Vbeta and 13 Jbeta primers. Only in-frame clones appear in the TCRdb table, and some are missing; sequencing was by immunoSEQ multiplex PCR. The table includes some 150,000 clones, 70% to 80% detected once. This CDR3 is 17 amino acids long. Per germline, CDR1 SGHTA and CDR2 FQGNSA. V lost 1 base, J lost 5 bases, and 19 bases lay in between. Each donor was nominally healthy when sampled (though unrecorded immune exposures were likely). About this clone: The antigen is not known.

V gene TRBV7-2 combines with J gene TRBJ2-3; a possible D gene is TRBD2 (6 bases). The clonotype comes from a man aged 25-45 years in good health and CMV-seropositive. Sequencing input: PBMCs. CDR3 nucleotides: TGTGCCAGCAGCTTAGTCCCTCCTGGAGCGGGTGGAGATACGCAGTATTTT. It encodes CASSLVPPGAGGDTQYF.